The entry below describes one T cell receptor beta chain. No antigen is known for it. Each donor had at least one pre-ART and at least two post-ART PBMC samples. Each participant with HIV received care in the United States. Researchers ran immunoSEQ v3.0 at survey level. Only in-frame clones appear in the TCRdb table, and some are missing; sequencing was by immunoSEQ multiplex PCR. The table shows about 25,000 clones, with roughly 80% occurring only once. The data stem from a study of long-term antiretroviral therapy in people with HIV. The V end lost 1 base, the J end lost 1 base, and 2 bases lay between the germline ends. The CDR3 consists of 12 residues. The germline V gene encodes CDR1 SGHRS and CDR2 YFSETQ. General study results and limits: Before ART, certain clones expanded, and these dominated the repertoire at all time points. Diversity went up after ART and still fell short of transplant donor controls.

The rearrangement links TRBV5-1 to TRBJ2-5; D call uncertain. This TCR was recovered from a man aged 45 to 65 with HIV. The sequencing used unsorted PBMCs, collected 2.9 years after starting antiretroviral therapy. Here the CDR3 DNA reads TGCGCCAGCAGCTTGAGCCAAGAGACCCAGTACTTC. Translation gives CASSLSQETQYF.